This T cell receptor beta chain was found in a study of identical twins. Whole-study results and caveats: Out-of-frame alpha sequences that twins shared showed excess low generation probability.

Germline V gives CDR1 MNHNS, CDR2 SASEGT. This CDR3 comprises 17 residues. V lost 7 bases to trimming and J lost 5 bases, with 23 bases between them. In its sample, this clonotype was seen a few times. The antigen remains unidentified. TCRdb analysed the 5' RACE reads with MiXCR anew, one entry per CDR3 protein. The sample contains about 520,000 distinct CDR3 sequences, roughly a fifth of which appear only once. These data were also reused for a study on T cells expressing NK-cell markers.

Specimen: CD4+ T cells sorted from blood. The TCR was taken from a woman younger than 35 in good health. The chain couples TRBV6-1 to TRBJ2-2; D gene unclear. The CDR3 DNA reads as TGTGCCAGCACCCGGTCCTCATCGCCTGTGGGGACCGGGGAGCTGTTTTTT. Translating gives CASTRSSSPVGTGELFF.